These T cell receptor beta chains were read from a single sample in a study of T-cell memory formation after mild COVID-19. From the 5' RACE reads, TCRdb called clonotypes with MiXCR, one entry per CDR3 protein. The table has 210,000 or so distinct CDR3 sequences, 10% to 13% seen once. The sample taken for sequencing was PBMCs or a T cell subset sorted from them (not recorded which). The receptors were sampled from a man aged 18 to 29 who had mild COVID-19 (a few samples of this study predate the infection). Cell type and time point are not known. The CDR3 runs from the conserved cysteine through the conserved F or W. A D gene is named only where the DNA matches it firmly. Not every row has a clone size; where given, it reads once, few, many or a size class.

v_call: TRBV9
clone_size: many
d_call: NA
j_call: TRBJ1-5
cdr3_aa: CASSDGNQPQHF
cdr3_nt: TGTGCCAGCAGTGACGGGAATCAGCCCCAGCATTTT

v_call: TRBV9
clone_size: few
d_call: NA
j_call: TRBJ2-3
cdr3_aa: CASSVATGTTDTQYF
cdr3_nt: TGTGCCAGCAGCGTAGCTACGGGGACCACAGATACGCAGTATTTT

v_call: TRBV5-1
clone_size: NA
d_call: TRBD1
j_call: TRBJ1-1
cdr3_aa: CASSLSPPGQDEAFF
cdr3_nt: TGCGCCAGCAGCTTGAGCCCCCCGGGACAGGATGAAGCTTTCTTT

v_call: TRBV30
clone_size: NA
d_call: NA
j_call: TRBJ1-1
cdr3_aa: CAWSVRAEAFF
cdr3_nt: TGTGCCTGGAGTGTACGGGCTGAAGCTTTCTTT

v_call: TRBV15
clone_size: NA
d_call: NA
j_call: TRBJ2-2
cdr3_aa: CATSRDVAGELFF
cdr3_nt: TGTGCCACCAGCAGAGATGTCGCCGGGGAGCTGTTTTTT

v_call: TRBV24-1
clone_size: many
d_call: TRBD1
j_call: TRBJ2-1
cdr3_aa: CATSDPGQGNNEQFF
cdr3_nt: TGTGCCACCAGTGATCCGGGACAGGGAAACAATGAGCAGTTCTTC

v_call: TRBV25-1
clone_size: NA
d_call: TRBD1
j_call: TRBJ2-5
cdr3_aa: CASSEGGTGDETQYF
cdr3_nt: TGTGCCAGCAGTGAGGGTGGGACAGGGGATGAGACCCAGTACTTC

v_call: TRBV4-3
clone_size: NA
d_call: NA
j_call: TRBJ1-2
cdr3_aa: CASSQGGRYYGYTF
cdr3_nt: TGCGCCAGCAGCCAAGGCGGCAGGTATTATGGCTACACCTTC

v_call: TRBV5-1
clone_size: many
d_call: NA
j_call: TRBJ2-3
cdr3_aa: CASSLTSTDTQYF
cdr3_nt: TGCGCCAGCAGCTTGACTAGCACAGATACGCAGTATTTT

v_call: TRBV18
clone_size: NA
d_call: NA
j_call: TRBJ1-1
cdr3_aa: CASSPSGRTEAFF
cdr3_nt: TGTGCCAGCTCACCGTCCGGGCGCACTGAAGCTTTCTTT

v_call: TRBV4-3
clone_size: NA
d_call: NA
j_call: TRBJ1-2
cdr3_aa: CASSQEEGGGIRPLPYGYTF
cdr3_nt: TGCGCCAGCAGCCAAGAGGAAGGGGGGGGGATACGACCACTTCCCTATGGCTACACCTTC

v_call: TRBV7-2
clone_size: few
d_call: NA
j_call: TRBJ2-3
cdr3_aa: CASSSLTSTDTQYF
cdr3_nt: TGTGCCAGCAGCTCACTAACATCCACAGATACGCAGTATTTT

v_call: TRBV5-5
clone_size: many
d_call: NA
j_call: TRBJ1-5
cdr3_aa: CASSRDSYSNQPQHF
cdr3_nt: TGTGCCAGCAGCCGAGACAGTTATAGCAATCAGCCCCAGCATTTT

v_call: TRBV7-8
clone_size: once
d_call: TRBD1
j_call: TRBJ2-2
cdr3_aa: CASSPFGTAATGELFF
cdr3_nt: TGTGCCAGCAGCCCGTTCGGGACAGCGGCCACCGGGGAGCTGTTTTTT

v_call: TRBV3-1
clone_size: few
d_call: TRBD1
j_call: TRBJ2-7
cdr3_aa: CASSPHGTGEGYEQYF
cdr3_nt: TGTGCCAGCAGCCCACACGGGACAGGGGAGGGCTACGAGCAGTACTTC

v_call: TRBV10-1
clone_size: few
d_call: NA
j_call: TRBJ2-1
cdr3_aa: CASSESGAGNEQFF
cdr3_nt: TGCGCCAGCAGTGAGTCGGGGGCGGGGAATGAGCAGTTCTTC

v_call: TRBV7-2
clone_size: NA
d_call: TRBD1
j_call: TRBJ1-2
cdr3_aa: CASSLSGTGDADYGYTF
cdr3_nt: TGTGCCAGCAGCTTATCAGGGACAGGAGATGCTGACTATGGCTACACCTTC

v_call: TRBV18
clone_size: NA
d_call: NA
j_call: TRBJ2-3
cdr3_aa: CASSPPLRAKDTQYF
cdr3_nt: TGTGCCAGCTCACCACCGCTCAGAGCGAAGGATACGCAGTATTTT